This T cell receptor beta chain came from a study of immune cell composition in non-small cell lung cancer. The wider study: Lung adenocarcinoma or squamous carcinoma made up most tumours.

Normal lung was taken at the farthest possible site, at least 3 cm from tumour. V was trimmed by 2 bases and J by 3 bases, leaving 17 bases between them. The V gene's germline CDR1 is MNHNS and CDR2 SASEGT. This CDR3 has 18 residues. Clones were read by immunoSEQ multiplex PCR, and TCRdb kept only the in-frame ones, dropping some. This sample carries several thousand clones, around two thirds of them seen once, and the ten largest clones take about 25%. The table lists this clone with a few counts. The receptor was isolated from a human donor with non-small cell lung cancer. Material: non-adjacent lung tissue. This sequence joins TRBV6-1 and TRBJ2-6; weak D call: TRBD1 (5 bases). CDR3 nucleotides: TGTGCCAGCAGTGAAAAGGGCGGCAGGGTAAATGGGGCCAACGTCCTGACTTTC. Translating gives CASSEKGGRVNGANVLTF.